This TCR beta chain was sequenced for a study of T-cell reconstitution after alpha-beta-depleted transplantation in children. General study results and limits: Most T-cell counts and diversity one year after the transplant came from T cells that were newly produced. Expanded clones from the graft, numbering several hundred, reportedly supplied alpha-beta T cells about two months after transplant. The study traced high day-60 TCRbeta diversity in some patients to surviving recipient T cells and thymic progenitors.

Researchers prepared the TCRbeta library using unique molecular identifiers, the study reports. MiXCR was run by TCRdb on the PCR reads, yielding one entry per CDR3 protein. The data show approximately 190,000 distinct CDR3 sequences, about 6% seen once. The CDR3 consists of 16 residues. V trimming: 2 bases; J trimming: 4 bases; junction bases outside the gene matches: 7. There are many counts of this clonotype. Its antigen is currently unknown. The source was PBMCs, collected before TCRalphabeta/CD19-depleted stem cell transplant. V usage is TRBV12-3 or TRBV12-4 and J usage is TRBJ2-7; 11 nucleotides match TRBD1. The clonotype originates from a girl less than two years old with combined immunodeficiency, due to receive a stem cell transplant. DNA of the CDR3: TGTGCCAGCAGTTTATCTTTCGGACAGGGGGCGTACGAGCAGTACTTC. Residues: CASSLSFGQGAYEQYF.